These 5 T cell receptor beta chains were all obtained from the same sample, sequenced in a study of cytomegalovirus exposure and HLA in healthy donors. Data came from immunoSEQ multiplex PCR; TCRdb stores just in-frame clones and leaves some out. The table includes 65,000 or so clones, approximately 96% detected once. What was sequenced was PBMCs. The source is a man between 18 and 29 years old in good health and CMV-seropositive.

The CDR3 here is CASIPPGYGKDEQYF. In DNA form, the CDR3 reads TGTGCCAGCATCCCCCCAGGATACGGAAAGGACGAGCAGTACTTC. The gene calls are TRBV2 and TRBJ2-7; D ambiguous. The CDR3 consists of 15 residues. V dropped 7 bases and J dropped 5 bases, with 21 bases sitting between them. Germline V gives CDR1 SNHLY, CDR2 FYNNEI.

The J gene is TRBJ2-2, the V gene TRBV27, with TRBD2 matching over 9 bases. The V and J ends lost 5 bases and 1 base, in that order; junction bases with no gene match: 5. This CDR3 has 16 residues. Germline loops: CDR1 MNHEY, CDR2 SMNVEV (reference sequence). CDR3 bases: TGTGCCAGCAGTCCACTAGCGGGTTTGAACACCGGGGAGCTGTTTTTT. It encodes CASSPLAGLNTGELFF.

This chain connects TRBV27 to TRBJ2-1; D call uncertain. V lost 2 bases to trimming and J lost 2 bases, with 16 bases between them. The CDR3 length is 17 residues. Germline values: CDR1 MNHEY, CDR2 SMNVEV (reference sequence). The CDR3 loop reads CASSLLSGPLTYNEQFF. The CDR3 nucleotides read TGTGCCAGCAGTTTACTATCTGGGCCCCTTACCTACAATGAGCAGTTCTTC.

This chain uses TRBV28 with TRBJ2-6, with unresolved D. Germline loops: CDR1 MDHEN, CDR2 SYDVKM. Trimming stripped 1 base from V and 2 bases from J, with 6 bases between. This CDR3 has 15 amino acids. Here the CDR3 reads CASSLSIPGANVLTF. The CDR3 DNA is TGTGCCAGCAGTTTATCCATCCCTGGGGCCAACGTCCTGACTTTC.

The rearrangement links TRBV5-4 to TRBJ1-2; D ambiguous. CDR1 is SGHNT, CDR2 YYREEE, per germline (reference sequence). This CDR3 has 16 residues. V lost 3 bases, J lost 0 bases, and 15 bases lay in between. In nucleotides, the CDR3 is TGTGCCAGCAGCTCGGCCCCGCGGAAGCCTAACTATGGCTACACCTTC. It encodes CASSSAPRKPNYGYTF.